These 25 T cell receptor beta chains share one sample of origin, sequenced in a study of Graves' ophthalmopathy and Graves' hyperthyroidism. Scientists amplified the TCR beta CDR3 regions from RNA transcripts. The first-round RT-PCR employed HTBI primers together with the Qiagen OneStep RT-PCR kit. A multiplex PCR was then performed as the second round. TCRdb passed the multiplex PCR reads through MiXCR, listing each CDR3 protein once. The profile covers 500,000 to 700,000 distinct CDR3 sequences, with approximately 37% appearing a single time and 3.5% to 5% taken by the ten largest. Sequenced material: peripheral blood or thyroid tissue (not recorded which). These receptors came from an adult man with Graves' hyperthyroidism.

This clonotype occurred a few times. The chain combines TRBV24-1 with TRBJ2-3; tentative D call: TRBD2 (6 bases). Germline V lookup: CDR1 KGHDR, CDR2 SFDVKD. This CDR3 comprises 16 residues. Trimming cost V 0 bases and J 2 bases, with 11 bases left between them. The CDR3, as DNA: TGTGCCACCAGTGATTTGCCCGGGGGATACACAGATACGCAGTATTTT. Protein product: CATSDLPGGYTDTQYF.

There are many counts of this clonotype. The chain recombines TRBV19 with TRBJ1-1; D is uncertain. This CDR3 spans 13 amino acids. The germline V gene has CDR1 LNHDA and CDR2 SQIVND (reference sequence). Trimming stripped 4 bases from V and 1 base from J, with 7 bases between. CDR3 bases: TGTGCCAGTAGTAAAAAGAAGAACACTGAAGCTTTCTTT. It is translated as CASSKKKNTEAFF.

The table lists this clonotype with many counts. This chain connects TRBV4-1 to TRBJ2-5, with 7 positions matching TRBD1. Trimming at V came to 4 bases and at J to 3 bases, leaving 8 bases not matched to a gene. Germline V gene sequence: CDR1 MGHRA, CDR2 YSYEKL. The CDR3 spans 15 residues. The CDR3 loop reads CASSPGQLTKETQYF. CDR3 bases: TGCGCCAGCAGCCCGGGACAGCTAACGAAAGAGACCCAGTACTTC.

In its sample, this clonotype was seen many times. The chain employs TRBV20-1 and TRBJ2-5; tentative D call: TRBD1 (6 bases). The V end lost 6 bases, the J end lost 5 bases, and 16 bases lay between the germline ends. CDR3 length: 13 amino acids. The germline gives CDR1 DFQATT, CDR2 SNEGSKA (reference sequence). The CDR3 DNA follows: TGCAGTGCACACAGGGTAGGGATGGAGACCCAGTACTTC. It codes for CSAHRVGMETQYF.

This clonotype was seen a handful of times. CDR3 sequence (DNA): TGTGCCACCAGCAGAGATTCAGGGGCCGGGGCCAACGTCCTGACTTTC. It specifies CATSRDSGAGANVLTF. This sequence joins TRBV15 and TRBJ2-6, with a weak D call TRBD1 (6 bases). Germline CDR1 reads LNHNV; CDR2 reads YYDKDF (reference sequence). The CDR3 totals 16 residues. Trimming took off 0 bases at V and 4 bases at J, with 10 bases between the two ends.

As to this clonotype: Compared with germline, one end of the junction differs, possibly owing to a read error. This chain connects TRBV3-1 to TRBJ1-5; TRBD1 matches at 9 bases. This CDR3 has 14 residues. CDR1 and CDR2 (germline): LGHDT, YNNKEL (reference sequence). CDR3 DNA: TGTGCCAGCAGGGGGACAGGGAGCAATCAGCCCCGGCATTTT. Translated, it gives CASRGTGSNQPRHF.

This chain joins TRBV7-2 and TRBJ2-7; TRBD2 matches at 7 bases. The J call is doubtful: the DNA matches TRBJ2-1 better. Per the germline V gene, CDR1 is SGHTA and CDR2 is FQGNSA. CDR3 length: 16 amino acids. The CDR3 region is CASSLGLGGGAGQQFF. CDR3 sequence (DNA): TGTGCCAGCAGCTTAGGTCTTGGCGGGGGAGCCGGGCAGCAGTTCTTC.

For this clonotype: One end of the junction does not line up with germline, which may come from a read error. The V gene is TRBV5-4, the J gene TRBJ1-1; 7 positions agree with TRBD1. The germline V gene encodes CDR1 SGHNT and CDR2 YYREEE (reference sequence). CDR3 size: 15 residues. CDR3 sequence (DNA): TGTGTCAGCAGCCCCGAGGGACAGTGGACTCTTGAAGCTTTCTTT. This sequence encodes CVSSPEGQWTLEAFF.

The chain carries TRBV24-1 and TRBJ2-5; 10 bases are shared with TRBD2. CDR3 length: 16 amino acids. Germline lookup yields CDR1 KGHDR and CDR2 SFDVKD. J lost 5 bases, V lost 5 bases, and 10 bases had no gene match. The CDR3 sequence is CATSASSGSGGETQYF. DNA for the CDR3: TGTGCCACCAGTGCGTCTAGCGGGAGCGGGGGGGAGACCCAGTACTTC.

The CDR3 bases are TGTGCCAGCAGTGAAAACTCCGGGGGTGAAAAACTGTTTTTT. It translates to CASSENSGGEKLFF. This rearrangement joins TRBV4-2 to TRBJ1-4; D is possibly TRBD1 (5 bases). The CDR3 totals 14 residues. The germline gives CDR1 LGHNA, CDR2 YNFKEQ. V shed 6 bases and J shed 7 bases, with 15 bases lying between them.

A note on this clonotype: At one of its ends the junction is not consistent with the germline gene, which may arise from a read error. The V gene is TRBV2, the J gene TRBJ1-6, with 9 positions matching TRBD1. The CDR3 spans 17 residues. Germline values: CDR1 SNHLY, CDR2 FYNNEI. Here the CDR3 DNA reads TGTGCCAGCAGGGGACAGGGAACGACCTCCTATAATCCACCCCTCCACTTT. Its protein is CASRGQGTTSYNPPLHF.

The chain has TRBV7-9 and TRBJ2-3; TRBD2 matches at 7 bases. J was trimmed by 2 bases and V by 5 bases; bases with no gene match: 4. This CDR3 is 14 amino acids long. Germline CDR1 is SEHNR and CDR2 is FQNEAQ (reference sequence). CDR3 DNA: TGTGCCAGCAGCCCCCGGGGGGACACAGATACGCAGTATTTT. This gives the protein CASSPRGDTDTQYF. Combining the CDR3 with reference TRBV7-9 and TRBJ2-3 gives the whole variable domain DTGVSQNPRHKITKRGQNVTFRCDPISEHNRLYWYRQTLGQGPEFLTYFQNEAQLEKSRLLSDRFSAERPKGSFSTLEIQRTEQGDSAMYLCASSPRGDTDTQYFGPGTRLTVL.

A remark on this clonotype: A read error may explain this, as a much larger clone is one base away. V and J are TRBV6-6 and TRBJ1-5; D ambiguous. Per germline, CDR1 MNHNY and CDR2 SVGAGI (reference sequence). V shed 6 bases and J shed 3 bases, with 6 bases lying between them. The CDR3 runs to 12 residues. In DNA, the CDR3 is TGTGCCAGCAGACATAACAATCAGCCCCAGCATTTT. Translated: CASRHNNQPQHF.

This clonotype appeared many times. The chain employs TRBV6-5 and TRBJ2-7; 7 nucleotides align to TRBD1. CDR3 length: 15 amino acids. V trimming: 0 bases; J trimming: 5 bases; junction bases outside the gene matches: 7. The V gene's germline CDR1 is MNHEY and CDR2 SVGAGI. CDR3 nucleotides: TGTGCCAGCAGTTACTCTTGGGACAGTACCCACGAGCAGTACTTC. Translated: CASSYSWDSTHEQYF.

The CDR3 nucleotides read TGTGCCAGCAGTTTGTCCCGGGACAGGGGCCAGAACACTGAAGCTTTCTTT. Its protein is CASSLSRDRGQNTEAFF. The chain is built from TRBV12-3 or TRBV12-4 and TRBJ1-1, with 10 bases matching TRBD1. V was clipped by 3 bases and J by 1 base; unmatched bases: 8. This CDR3 region has 17 residues.

The chain joins TRBV6-5 to TRBJ2-7; D is perhaps TRBD1 (6 bases). The CDR3 is 13 amino acids. The germline gives CDR1 MNHEY, CDR2 SVGAGI. Trimming left V 5 bases short and J 4 bases short, with 12 bases between. The CDR3 protein is CASSANRAYEQYF. As DNA, the CDR3 is TGTGCCAGCAGTGCGAACAGGGCATACGAGCAGTACTTC.

This chain links TRBV20-1 with TRBJ2-7, with 7 bases that match TRBD1. CDR3 length: 15 amino acids. Unmatched junction bases numbered 13, after V lost 3 bases and J lost 5 bases. Germline CDR1 is DFQATT and CDR2 is SNEGSKA (reference sequence). The CDR3 reads CSASIGTGVRNEQYF. The CDR3 DNA is TGCAGTGCTAGTATAGGAACAGGGGTACGAAACGAGCAGTACTTC.

The rearrangement uses TRBV6-4 and TRBJ2-3; D possibly corresponds to TRBD2 (7 bases). V lost 3 bases and J lost 2, with 9 bases in between. The V gene's germline CDR1 is MRHNA and CDR2 SNTAGT. The CDR3 is 14 residues long. CDR3 residues: CASSERGHTDTQYF. The CDR3 DNA sequence: TGTGCCAGCAGTGAGCGGGGGCACACAGATACGCAGTATTTT.

This clonotype has more than one count but fewer than ten. V usage is TRBV10-3 and J usage is TRBJ2-7; 11 positions match TRBD1. The CDR3 contains 17 residues. Unmatched junction bases numbered 8, after V lost 0 bases and J lost 4 bases. CDR1 is ENHRY and CDR2 is SYGVKD in the germline V gene. The DNA for the CDR3 is TGTGCCATCAGTGAGTCAGTCGGGACAGGGGGAAATTACGAGCAGTACTTC. Amino acid sequence: CAISESVGTGGNYEQYF.

This chain links TRBV10-3 with TRBJ1-1, with 12 bases matching TRBD1. V was pared by 2 bases and J by 3 bases, with 4 bases of the junction left unmatched. Germline V gene lookup returns CDR1 ENHRY and CDR2 SYGVKD. This CDR3 region has 16 residues. The CDR3 protein is CAISETGTGGHTEAFF. CDR3 bases: TGTGCCATCAGTGAGACAGGGACAGGGGGCCACACTGAAGCTTTCTTT.

This clonotype occurred a few times. The V gene is TRBV13, the J gene TRBJ2-2; 9 bases agree with TRBD1. The V segment lost 5 bases and the J segment 0 bases; nucleotides outside the gene matches: 4. Per the germline V gene, CDR1 is PRHDT and CDR2 is FYEKMQ (reference sequence). There are 16 residues in the CDR3. This CDR3 reads CASSTRTGANTGELFF. The CDR3 DNA is TGTGCCAGCAGCACCCGGACAGGGGCGAACACCGGGGAGCTGTTTTTT. Variable domain in full (rest from reference TRBV13 and TRBJ2-2): AAGVIQSPRHLIKEKRETATLKCYPIPRHDTVYWYQQGPGQDPQFLISFYEKMQSDKGSIPDRFSAQQFSDYHSELNMSSLELGDSALYFCASSTRTGANTGELFFGEGSRLTVL.

A few counts support this clonotype. One end of the junction does not line up with germline, which may come from a read error. J is TRBJ1-5 and V is TRBV5-1; 8 nucleotides agree with TRBD1. TRBJ2-3 explains the end of the DNA better; the J call may be wrong. CDR3 length equals 15 residues. CDR1 and CDR2 from the germline V gene are SGHRS and YFSETQ. CDR3 amino acids: CASSSRGLSTDTQYF. The CDR3 bases are TGTGCCAGCAGCTCCAGGGGGCTTAGCACAGATACGCAGTATTTT.

In its sample, this clonotype was seen many times. J is TRBJ2-5 and V is TRBV11-2, with 10 bases aligning to TRBD2. The ends lost 2 bases at V and 2 bases at J; junction bases unmatched: 11. The CDR3 runs to 18 residues. Germline V gene sequence: CDR1 SGHAT, CDR2 FQNNGV. CDR3 DNA sequence: TGTGCCAGCAGCTTAAGGAGTACTAGCGGGACAATTCAAGAGACCCAGTACTTC. This sequence encodes CASSLRSTSGTIQETQYF.

The genes are TRBV10-3 and TRBJ2-5; D perhaps matches TRBD1 (6 bases). The CDR3 is 14 residues long. Per the germline V gene, CDR1 is ENHRY and CDR2 is SYGVKD. The ends were cut back, 5 bases at V and 4 bases at J, with 14 bases in the middle. CDR3 nucleotides: TGTGCCATCAGTACCAGCAGCAGGGGAGAGACCCAGTACTTC. It translates to CAISTSSRGETQYF.

In this sample, this clonotype turned up many times. The rearrangement uses TRBV7-2 and TRBJ1-1; no clear D. The CDR3 covers 12 residues. Trimming removed 0 bases from V and 7 bases from J, with 6 bases in between. Germline V lookup: CDR1 SGHTA, CDR2 FQGNSA. The CDR3 loop reads CASSLASGEAFF. DNA for the CDR3: TGTGCCAGCAGCTTAGCATCCGGTGAAGCTTTCTTT.